This TCR beta chain was recorded in a study of cytomegalovirus exposure and HLA in healthy donors. The V segment lost 6 bases and the J segment 6 bases; nucleotides outside the gene matches: 4. CDR1 and CDR2 from the germline V gene are MRHNA and SNTAGT. This CDR3 region has 15 residues. The PCR was carried out with 60 Vbeta primers and 13 Jbeta primers. In the original processing: Among the unique TCR beta chains that a later analysis counted, 70 million to 85 million in all, some 10 million were shared. Profiled with immunoSEQ multiplex PCR; TCRdb holds only in-frame clones, not every one. V and J calls and clone size are as listed in that table; D and trimming were resolved from the DNA. Counted here are some 98,000 clones, approximately 80% occurring once; the ten biggest clones make up 7.5% to 9%. Overall study results and limits: The authors enumerated over 150 TCR beta chains as linked to cytomegalovirus. For most TCR beta V segments, an earlier analysis put the productive rate at about 87% or about 30% of the time.

This clone has a handful of counts. Antigen: not known. The TCR originated in a female donor in good health and CMV-seronegative. J is TRBJ2-2 and V is TRBV6-4, with TRBD2 identical over 13 bases. Sequenced input: PBMCs. CDR3 coding DNA: TGTGCCAGCAGAGGACTAGCGGGAGAGGCCGGGGAGCTGTTTTTT. Its translation is CASRGLAGEAGELFF.